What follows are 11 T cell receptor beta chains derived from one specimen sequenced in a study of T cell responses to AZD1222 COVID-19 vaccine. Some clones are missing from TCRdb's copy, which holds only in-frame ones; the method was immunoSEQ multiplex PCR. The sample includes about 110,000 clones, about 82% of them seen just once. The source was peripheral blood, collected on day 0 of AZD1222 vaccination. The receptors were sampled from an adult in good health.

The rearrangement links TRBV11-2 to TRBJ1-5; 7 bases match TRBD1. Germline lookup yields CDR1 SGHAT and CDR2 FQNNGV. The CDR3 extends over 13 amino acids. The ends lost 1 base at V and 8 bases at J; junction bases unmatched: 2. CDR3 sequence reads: CASSLGDSKPQHF. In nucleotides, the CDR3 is TGTGCCAGCAGCTTAGGGGACAGTAAGCCCCAGCATTTT.

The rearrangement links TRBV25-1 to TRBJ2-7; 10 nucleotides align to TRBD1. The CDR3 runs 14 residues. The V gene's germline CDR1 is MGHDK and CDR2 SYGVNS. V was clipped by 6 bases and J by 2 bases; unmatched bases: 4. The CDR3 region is CASRAGTGAYEQYF. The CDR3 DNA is TGTGCCAGCAGGGCCGGGACAGGGGCCTACGAGCAGTACTTC.

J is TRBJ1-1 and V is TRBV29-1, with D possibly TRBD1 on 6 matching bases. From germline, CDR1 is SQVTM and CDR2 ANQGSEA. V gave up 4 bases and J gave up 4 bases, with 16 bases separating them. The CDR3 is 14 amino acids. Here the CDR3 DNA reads TGCAGCGTTGGGGACCAAGGGGGGAGCACTGAAGCTTTCTTT. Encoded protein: CSVGDQGGSTEAFF.

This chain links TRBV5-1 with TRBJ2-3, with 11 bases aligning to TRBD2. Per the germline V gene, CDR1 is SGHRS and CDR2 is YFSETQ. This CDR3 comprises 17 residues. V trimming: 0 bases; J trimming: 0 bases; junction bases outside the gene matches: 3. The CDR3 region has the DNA TGCGCCAGCAGCTTGGCCGGGACTAGCGGAAGCACAGATACGCAGTATTTT. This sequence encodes CASSLAGTSGSTDTQYF.

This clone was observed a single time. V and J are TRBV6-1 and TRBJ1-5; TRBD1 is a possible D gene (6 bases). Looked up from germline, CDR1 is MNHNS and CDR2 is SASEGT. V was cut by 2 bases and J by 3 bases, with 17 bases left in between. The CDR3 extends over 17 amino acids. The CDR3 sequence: CASSERGQGIANQPQHF. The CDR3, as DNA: TGTGCCAGCAGTGAAAGGGGCCAGGGGATCGCCAATCAGCCCCAGCATTTT.

CDR3 sequence (DNA): TGTGCCAGCAGCTACCCAGGCGGCCGGTATACGCAGTATTTT. It specifies CASSYPGGRYTQYF. This chain uses TRBV11-2 with TRBJ2-3; D ambiguous. The germline V and J ends were trimmed by 4 bases and 7 bases, with 15 bases remaining between them. Germline V gene data show CDR1 as SGHAT and CDR2 as FQNNGV. The CDR3 is made up of 14 amino acids. Full variable domain (missing parts from reference TRBV11-2 and TRBJ2-3): EAGVAQSPRYKIIEKRQSVAFWCNPISGHATLYWYQQILGQGPKLLIQFQNNGVVDDSQLPKDRFSAERLKGVDSTLKIQPAKLEDSAVYLCASSYPGGRYTQYFGPGTRLTVL.

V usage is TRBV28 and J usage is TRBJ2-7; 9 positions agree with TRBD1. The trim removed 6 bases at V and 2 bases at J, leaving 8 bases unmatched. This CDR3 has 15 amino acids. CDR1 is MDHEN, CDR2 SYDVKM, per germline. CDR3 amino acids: CASSVRDRAPYEQYF. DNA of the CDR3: TGTGCCAGCAGCGTCCGGGACAGGGCCCCCTACGAGCAGTACTTC.

Here the CDR3 reads CATSSAATGLTEVWTQYF. DNA of the CDR3: TGTGCCACCAGCAGTGCCGCCACGGGACTGACGGAGGTCTGGACCCAGTACTTC. The V and J genes are TRBV15 and TRBJ2-5; weak D call: TRBD2 (6 bases). Germline V gene sequence: CDR1 LNHNV, CDR2 YYDKDF (reference sequence). The CDR3 length is 18 residues. The germline V and J ends were trimmed by 3 bases and 7 bases, with 27 bases remaining between them.

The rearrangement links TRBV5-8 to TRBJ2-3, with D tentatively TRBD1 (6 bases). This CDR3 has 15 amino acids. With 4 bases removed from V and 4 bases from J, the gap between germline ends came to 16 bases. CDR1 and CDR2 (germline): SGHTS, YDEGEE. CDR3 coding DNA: TGTGCCAGCAGCCTACAGGGCTATCAGGCAGATACGCAGTATTTT. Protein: CASSLQGYQADTQYF.

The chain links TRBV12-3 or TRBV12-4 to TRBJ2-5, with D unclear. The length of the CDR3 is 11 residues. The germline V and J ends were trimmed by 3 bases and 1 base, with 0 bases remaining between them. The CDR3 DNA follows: TGTGCCAGCAGTTTCCAAGAGACCCAGTACTTC. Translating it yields CASSFQETQYF.

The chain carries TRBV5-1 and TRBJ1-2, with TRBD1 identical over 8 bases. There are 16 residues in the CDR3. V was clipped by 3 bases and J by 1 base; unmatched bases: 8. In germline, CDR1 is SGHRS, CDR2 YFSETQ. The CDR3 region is CASSSPGTGGNYGYTF. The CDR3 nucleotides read TGCGCCAGCAGCTCCCCCGGGACAGGTGGTAACTATGGCTACACCTTC.